These 21 T cell receptor beta chains were all obtained from the same sample, sequenced in a study of identical twins. From the 5' RACE reads, TCRdb called clonotypes with MiXCR, one entry per CDR3 protein. The table lists about 730,000 distinct CDR3 sequences, less than 25% of them singletons. This same sample was also taken into another study, of T cells expressing NK-cell markers.

The sample was PBMCs. These receptors originate from a woman younger than 35 in good health.

The chain combines TRBV5-1 with TRBJ2-2, with 7 bases that match TRBD2. This CDR3 comprises 16 residues. From germline, CDR1 is SGHRS and CDR2 YFSETQ. V dropped 4 bases and J dropped 6; count of bases not matched to a gene: 12. The CDR3 spells CASSRTRASLAGELFF. In DNA form, the CDR3 reads TGCGCCAGCAGCAGGACTAGGGCCTCACTGGCCGGGGAGCTGTTTTTT. Looking up the rest from reference TRBV5-1 and TRBJ2-2 gives the full variable domain: KAGVTQTPRYLIKTRGQQVTLSCSPISGHRSVSWYQQTPGQGLQFLFEYFSETQRNKGNFPGRFSGRQFSNSRSEMNVSTLELGDSALYLCASSRTRASLAGELFFGEGSRLTVL.

This clonotype was observed a handful of times. This rearrangement joins TRBV5-1 to TRBJ2-3, with D maybe TRBD1 (6 bases). Germline V gives CDR1 SGHRS, CDR2 YFSETQ. V was trimmed by 5 bases and J by 1 base, leaving 11 bases between them. This CDR3 spans 14 amino acids. The CDR3 DNA is TGCGCCAGCAGTTGGGGGCTTCGCACAGATACGCAGTATTTT. Protein product: CASSWGLRTDTQYF.

The sample holds a few counts of this clonotype. The chain employs TRBV3-1 and TRBJ2-7, with D perhaps matching TRBD1 or TRBD2 (5 bases each). In germline, CDR1 is LGHDT, CDR2 YNNKEL (reference sequence). The CDR3 extends over 16 amino acids. The V end was cut by 1 base, the J end by 0 bases, with 13 bases between. The CDR3 spells CASSQGRGTSSYEQYF. The CDR3, as DNA: TGTGCCAGCAGCCAAGGAAGGGGAACTAGCTCCTACGAGCAGTACTTC.

The V call is TRBV27, the J call TRBJ2-1; D gene uncertain. The V end was cut by 6 bases, the J end by 5 bases, with 14 bases between. CDR1 is MNHEY, CDR2 SMNVEV, per germline (reference sequence). This CDR3 region has 14 residues. The chain's CDR3 is CASSPKVSDNEQFF. The CDR3 nucleotides read TGTGCCAGCAGCCCGAAAGTATCCGACAATGAGCAGTTCTTC.

This chain joins TRBV6-1 and TRBJ1-1; no definite D call. Germline lookup yields CDR1 MNHNS and CDR2 SASEGT. V lost 6 bases, J lost 5 bases, and 10 bases lay in between. CDR3 size: 12 residues. CDR3 in DNA: TGTGCCAGCAGGGTAAGCCGAACTGAAGCTTTCTTT. Translated: CASRVSRTEAFF.

The genes are TRBV10-3 and TRBJ2-7, with D possibly being TRBD1 (5 bases). The CDR3 runs to 14 residues. CDR1 is ENHRY, CDR2 SYGVKD, per germline. Trimming cost V 4 bases and J 6 bases, with 16 bases left between them. The chain's CDR3 is CAISATPGLREQYF. The DNA for the CDR3 is TGTGCCATCAGTGCAACACCAGGGTTGCGCGAGCAGTACTTC.

CDR3 protein: CSAQTGDEQYF. DNA of the CDR3: TGCAGTGCTCAGACAGGCGACGAGCAGTACTTC. The genes are TRBV20-1 and TRBJ2-7; D perhaps matches TRBD1 (6 bases). Germline V gives CDR1 DFQATT, CDR2 SNEGSKA (reference sequence). Trimming cost V 5 bases and J 5 bases, with 10 bases left between them. CDR3 length: 11 residues.

A single count supports this clonotype. This chain uses TRBV4-2 with TRBJ2-1, with D perhaps TRBD1 (8 bases). Germline V gene sequence: CDR1 LGHNA, CDR2 YNFKEQ. The V end lost 0 bases, the J end lost 8 bases, and 17 bases lay between the germline ends. The CDR3 contains 16 residues. CDR3 sequence: CASSQEQGGPFHEQFF. The CDR3 region has the DNA TGTGCCAGCAGCCAAGAACAGGGGGGGCCTTTTCATGAGCAGTTCTTC.

This clonotype was counted between two and nine times. The V gene is TRBV12-3 or TRBV12-4, the J gene TRBJ2-7; tentatively, D is TRBD2 (5 bases). V was pared by 0 bases and J by 8 bases, with 11 bases between. This CDR3 has 13 residues. The CDR3 region is CASSLAGGLQQYF. DNA for the CDR3: TGTGCCAGCAGTTTAGCGGGCGGGTTGCAGCAGTACTTC.

This chain uses TRBV7-9 with TRBJ2-7, with 7 bases matching TRBD2. Per the germline V gene, CDR1 is SEHNR and CDR2 is FQNEAQ (reference sequence). This CDR3 spans 15 amino acids. V was pared by 5 bases and J by 2 bases, with 9 bases of the junction left unmatched. The CDR3 region has the DNA TGTGCCAGCAGCGACGGGACTATCAATCCCTACGAGCAGTACTTC. Translation gives CASSDGTINPYEQYF.

The rearrangement links TRBV6-2 or TRBV6-3 to TRBJ2-2, with TRBD2 matching over 14 bases. The V gene end was trimmed by 6 bases and the J gene end by 6 bases; junction bases not matched to a gene: 12. This CDR3 contains 18 residues. CDR1 is MNHEY, CDR2 SVGEGT, per germline. CDR3 residues: CASSPRTSGRTVAGELFF. The CDR3 nucleotides are TGTGCCAGCAGCCCTCGGACTAGCGGGAGGACCGTCGCCGGGGAGCTGTTTTTT.

This chain joins TRBV10-1 and TRBJ2-1; D call uncertain. V was shortened by 11 bases and J by 7 bases, with 12 bases between the two germline ends. The germline CDR1 and CDR2 sequences are WNHNN and SYGVQD (reference sequence). The CDR3 length is 11 residues. The CDR3 bases are TGCGCCCGGATCCGCTGGAATGAGCAGTTCTTC. This translates into CARIRWNEQFF.

V gene TRBV11-2 combines with J gene TRBJ2-1, with 7 bases fitting TRBD2. The CDR3 totals 11 residues. With V trimmed by 4 bases and J by 12 bases, 3 bases remained unmatched. Per germline, CDR1 SGHAT and CDR2 FQNNGV. The CDR3 sequence is CASSSLARQFF. CDR3 DNA: TGTGCCAGCAGCTCACTAGCGCGGCAGTTCTTC.

The V and J genes are TRBV2 and TRBJ2-3; no reliable D call. The germline V gene has CDR1 SNHLY and CDR2 FYNNEI. The CDR3 is 15 amino acids. V was clipped by 2 bases and J by 2 bases, with 11 bases between them. CDR3 coding DNA: TGTGCCAGCAGTGAATTTGGACGGATCACAGATACGCAGTATTTT. Translation: CASSEFGRITDTQYF. The variable domain in full, completed from reference TRBV2 and TRBJ2-3, reads EPEVTQTPSHQVTQMGQEVILRCVPISNHLYFYWYRQILGQKVEFLVSFYNNEISEKSEIFDDQFSVERPDGSNFTLKIRSTKLEDSAMYFCASSEFGRITDTQYFGPGTRLTVL.

The CDR3 bases are TGTGCCAGCAGGCGGATTGGACAGGGGGCGCCTACTGAAGCTTTCTTT. It specifies CASRRIGQGAPTEAFF. The chain carries TRBV7-8 and TRBJ1-1, with 11 positions matching TRBD1. The V and J ends lost 6 bases and 5 bases, in that order; junction bases with no gene match: 11. The germline gives CDR1 SGHVS, CDR2 FQNEAQ. CDR3 length: 16 residues.

The genes are TRBV3-1 and TRBJ2-2, with D tentatively TRBD1 or TRBD2 (5 bases each). The germline gives CDR1 LGHDT, CDR2 YNNKEL (reference sequence). V dropped 0 bases and J dropped 5 bases, with 10 bases sitting between them. This CDR3 has 15 amino acids. CDR3 sequence reads: CASSQDPRETGELFF. The CDR3 DNA is TGTGCCAGCAGCCAAGACCCCAGGGAGACCGGGGAGCTGTTTTTT.

Comment on this clonotype: At one end the junction does not follow the germline gene, possibly because of a read error. The rearrangement joins TRBV20-1 to TRBJ2-1, with 7 bases matching TRBD2. Per germline, CDR1 DFQATT and CDR2 SNEGSKA (reference sequence). The CDR3 runs to 17 residues. In DNA form, the CDR3 reads TGCAGTGCCAGAGACTTCCGGCTAGCGGACCCTAGGAATGAGCAGTTCTTC. Translating it yields CSARDFRLADPRNEQFF.

For the CDR3, the DNA is TGTGCCTGGAGTGCTGGGACCGTTTCTAGCACAGATACGCAGTATTTT. Translated: CAWSAGTVSSTDTQYF. This sequence joins TRBV30 and TRBJ2-3, with D tentatively TRBD1 or TRBD2 (5 bases each). In germline, CDR1 is GTSNPN, CDR2 SVGIG (reference sequence). Trimming cost V 1 base and J 0 bases, with 14 bases left between them. The CDR3 consists of 16 residues.

This chain joins TRBV6-2 or TRBV6-3 and TRBJ1-1; no definite D call. There are 13 residues in the CDR3. The V end lost 6 bases, the J end lost 3 bases, and 11 bases lay between the germline ends. Germline-derived CDR1 and CDR2 are MNHEY and SVGEGT. CDR3 sequence: CASSYGHYTEAFF. DNA for the CDR3: TGTGCCAGCAGCTACGGTCATTACACTGAAGCTTTCTTT.

This clonotype was found a few times. V is TRBV7-2 and J is TRBJ2-3, with 8 bases fitting TRBD2. CDR3 length: 14 residues. The ends lost 4 bases at V and 5 bases at J; junction bases unmatched: 5. CDR1 and CDR2 (germline): SGHTA, FQGNSA. The CDR3: CASSSRGAVDTQYF. The CDR3 region has the DNA TGTGCCAGCAGCTCGCGGGGGGCCGTAGATACGCAGTATTTT.

This clonotype was recorded a few times. CDR3 DNA sequence: TGTGCCACCAGTGCCCCGACAGGTACCGGGGAGCTGTTTTTT. Residues: CATSAPTGTGELFF. V and J are TRBV24-1 and TRBJ2-2; TRBD1 might be the D (6 bases). V shed 5 bases and J shed 5 bases, with 11 bases lying between them. The CDR3 length is 14 residues. The germline V gene encodes CDR1 KGHDR and CDR2 SFDVKD.